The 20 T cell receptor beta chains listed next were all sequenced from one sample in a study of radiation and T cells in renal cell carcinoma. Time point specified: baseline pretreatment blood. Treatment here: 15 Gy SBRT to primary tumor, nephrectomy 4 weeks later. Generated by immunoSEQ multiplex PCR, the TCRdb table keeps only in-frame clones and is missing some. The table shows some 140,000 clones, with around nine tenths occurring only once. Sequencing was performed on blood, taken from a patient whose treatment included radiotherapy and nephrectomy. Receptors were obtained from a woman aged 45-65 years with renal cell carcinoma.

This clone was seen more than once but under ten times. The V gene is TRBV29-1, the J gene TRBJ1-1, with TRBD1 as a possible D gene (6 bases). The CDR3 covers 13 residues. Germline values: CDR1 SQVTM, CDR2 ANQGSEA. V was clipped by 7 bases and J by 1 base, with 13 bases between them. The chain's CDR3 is CSAMTGPNTEAFF. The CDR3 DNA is TGCAGCGCGATGACAGGACCGAACACTGAAGCTTTCTTT.

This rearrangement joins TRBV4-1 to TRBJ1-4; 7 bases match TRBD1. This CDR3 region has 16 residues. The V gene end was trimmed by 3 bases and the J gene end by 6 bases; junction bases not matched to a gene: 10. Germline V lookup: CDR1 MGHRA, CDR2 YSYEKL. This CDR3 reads CASSQYDRDGDEKLFF. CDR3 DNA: TGCGCCAGCAGCCAGTATGACAGGGATGGAGATGAAAAACTGTTTTTT.

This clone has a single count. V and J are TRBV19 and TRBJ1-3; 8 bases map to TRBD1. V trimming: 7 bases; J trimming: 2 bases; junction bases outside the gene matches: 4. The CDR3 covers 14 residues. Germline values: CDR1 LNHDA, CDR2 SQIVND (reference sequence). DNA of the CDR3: TGTGCCAGTATCCCGGACAGGGCTGGAAACACCATATATTTT. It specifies CASIPDRAGNTIYF.

This CDR3 is CASSQEIGMGSYEQYF. The DNA of the CDR3 is TGCGCCAGCAGCCAAGAAATAGGAATGGGGTCCTACGAGCAGTACTTC. The V call is TRBV4-3, the J call TRBJ2-7; D unresolved. This CDR3 region has 16 residues. Trimming took 0 bases from V and 1 from J, leaving 13 bases between them. Germline CDR1 reads LGHNA; CDR2 reads YSLEER.

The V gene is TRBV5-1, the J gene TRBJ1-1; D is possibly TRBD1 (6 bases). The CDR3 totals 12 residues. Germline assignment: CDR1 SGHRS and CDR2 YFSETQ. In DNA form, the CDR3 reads TGCGCTTCCAAGGGGGAGCACACTGAAGCTTTCTTT. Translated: CASKGEHTEAFF.

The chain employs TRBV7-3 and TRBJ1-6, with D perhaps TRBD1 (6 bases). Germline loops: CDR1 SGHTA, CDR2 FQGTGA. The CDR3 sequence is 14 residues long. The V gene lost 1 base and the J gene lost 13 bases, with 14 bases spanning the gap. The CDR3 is CASSLSVLGGPLHF. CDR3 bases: TGTGCCAGCAGCTTAAGTGTCCTCGGGGGCCCCCTCCACTTT.

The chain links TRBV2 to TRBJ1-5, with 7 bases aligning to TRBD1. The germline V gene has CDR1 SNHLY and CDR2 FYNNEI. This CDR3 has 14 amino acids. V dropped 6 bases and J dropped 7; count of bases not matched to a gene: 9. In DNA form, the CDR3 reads TGTGCCAGCAGCCTTTCCAGGGGGGAACAGCCCCAGCATTTT. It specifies CASSLSRGEQPQHF.

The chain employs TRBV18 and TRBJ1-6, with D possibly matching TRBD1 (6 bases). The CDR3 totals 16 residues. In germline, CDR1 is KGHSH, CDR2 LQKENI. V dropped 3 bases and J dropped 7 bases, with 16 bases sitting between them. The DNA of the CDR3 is TGTGCCAGCTCACCGCTGAGAGGACAGAGAAATTCACCCCTCCACTTT. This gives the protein CASSPLRGQRNSPLHF.

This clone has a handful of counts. CDR3 DNA: TGTGCCAGCAGGAAGGAGGGCGGGCCCCAGCATTTT. It encodes CASRKEGGPQHF. The rearrangement uses TRBV2 and TRBJ1-5; unclear D gene. Trimming cost V 6 bases and J 9 bases, with 12 bases left between them. CDR1 and CDR2 (germline): SNHLY, FYNNEI. There are 12 residues in the CDR3.

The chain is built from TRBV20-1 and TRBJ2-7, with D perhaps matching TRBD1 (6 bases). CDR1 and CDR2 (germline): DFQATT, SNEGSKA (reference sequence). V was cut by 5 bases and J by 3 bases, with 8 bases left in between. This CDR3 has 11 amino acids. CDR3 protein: CSASDSYEQYF. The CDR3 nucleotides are TGCAGTGCTTCGGACAGCTACGAGCAGTACTTC.

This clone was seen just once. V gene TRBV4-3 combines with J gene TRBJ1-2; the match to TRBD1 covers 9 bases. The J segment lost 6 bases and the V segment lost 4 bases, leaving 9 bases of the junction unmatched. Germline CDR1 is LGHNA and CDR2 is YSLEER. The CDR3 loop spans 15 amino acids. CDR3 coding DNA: TGCGCCAGCAGCCCTAAACAGGGGGCGCGGGATGGCTACACCTTC. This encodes CASSPKQGARDGYTF.

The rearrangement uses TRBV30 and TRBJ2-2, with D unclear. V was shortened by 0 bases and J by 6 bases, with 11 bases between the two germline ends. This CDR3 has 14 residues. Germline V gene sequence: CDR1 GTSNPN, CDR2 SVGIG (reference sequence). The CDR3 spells CAWSVLTVSGELFF. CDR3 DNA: TGTGCCTGGAGTGTACTCACCGTCTCCGGGGAGCTGTTTTTT.

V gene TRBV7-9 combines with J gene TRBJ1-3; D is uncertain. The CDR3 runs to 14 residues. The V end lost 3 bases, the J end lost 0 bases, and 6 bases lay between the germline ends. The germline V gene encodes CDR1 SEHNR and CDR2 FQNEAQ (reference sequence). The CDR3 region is CASSFGLSGNTIYF. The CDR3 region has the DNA TGTGCCAGCAGCTTCGGGCTCTCTGGAAACACCATATATTTT.

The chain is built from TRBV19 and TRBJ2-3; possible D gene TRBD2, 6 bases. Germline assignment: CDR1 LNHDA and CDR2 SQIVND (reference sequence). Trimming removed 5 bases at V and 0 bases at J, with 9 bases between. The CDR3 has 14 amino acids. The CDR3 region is CASSPRGSTDTQYF. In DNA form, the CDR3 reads TGTGCCAGTAGTCCGCGGGGTAGCACAGATACGCAGTATTTT.

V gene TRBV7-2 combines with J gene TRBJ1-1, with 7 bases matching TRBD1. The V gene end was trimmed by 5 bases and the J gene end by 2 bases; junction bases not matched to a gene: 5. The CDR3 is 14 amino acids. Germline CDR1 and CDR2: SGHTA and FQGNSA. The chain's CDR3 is CASSRTGGNTEAFF. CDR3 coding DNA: TGTGCCAGCAGCCGGACAGGAGGTAACACTGAAGCTTTCTTT. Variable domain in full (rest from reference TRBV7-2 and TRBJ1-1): GAGVSQSPSNKVTEKGKDVELRCDPISGHTALYWYRQSLGQGLEFLIYFQGNSAPDKSGLPSDRFSAERTGGSVSTLTIQRTQQEDSAVYLCASSRTGGNTEAFFGQGTRLTVV.

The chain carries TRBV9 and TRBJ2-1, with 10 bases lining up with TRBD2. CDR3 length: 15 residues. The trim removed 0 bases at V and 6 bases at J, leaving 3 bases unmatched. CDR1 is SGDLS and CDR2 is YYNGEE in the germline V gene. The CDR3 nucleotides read TGTGCCAGCAGCGTAGAACTAGCGGGGACCAATGAGCAGTTCTTC. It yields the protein CASSVELAGTNEQFF. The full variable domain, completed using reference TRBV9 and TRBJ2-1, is DSGVTQTPKHLITATGQRVTLRCSPRSGDLSVYWYQQSLDQGLQFLIQYYNGEERAKGNILERFSAQQFPDLHSELNLSSLELGDSALYFCASSVELAGTNEQFFGPGTRLTVL.

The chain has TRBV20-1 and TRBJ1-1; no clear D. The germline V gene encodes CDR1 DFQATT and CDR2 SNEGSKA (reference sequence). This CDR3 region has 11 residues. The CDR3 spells CRTGKNTEAFF. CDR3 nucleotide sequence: TGCAGGACCGGGAAAAACACTGAAGCTTTCTTT.

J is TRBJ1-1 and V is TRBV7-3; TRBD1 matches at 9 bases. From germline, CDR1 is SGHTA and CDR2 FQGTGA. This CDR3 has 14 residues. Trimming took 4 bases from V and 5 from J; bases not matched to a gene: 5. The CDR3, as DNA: TGTGCCAGCAGCTCGACAGGGGGGGAGACTGAAGCTTTCTTT. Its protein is CASSSTGGETEAFF.

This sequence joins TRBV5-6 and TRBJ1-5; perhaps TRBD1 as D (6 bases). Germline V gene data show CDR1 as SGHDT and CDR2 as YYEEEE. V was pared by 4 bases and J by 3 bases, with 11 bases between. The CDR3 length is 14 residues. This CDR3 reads CASSIQGFNQPQHF. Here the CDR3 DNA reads TGTGCCAGCAGCATTCAGGGGTTCAATCAGCCCCAGCATTTT.

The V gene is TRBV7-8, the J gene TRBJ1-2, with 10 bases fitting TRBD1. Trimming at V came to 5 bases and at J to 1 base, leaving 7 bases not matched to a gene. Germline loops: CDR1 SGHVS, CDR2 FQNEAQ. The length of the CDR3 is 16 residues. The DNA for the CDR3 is TGTGCCAGCAGCCGCCCCGGGACAGGGGTTAACTATGGCTACACCTTC. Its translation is CASSRPGTGVNYGYTF.